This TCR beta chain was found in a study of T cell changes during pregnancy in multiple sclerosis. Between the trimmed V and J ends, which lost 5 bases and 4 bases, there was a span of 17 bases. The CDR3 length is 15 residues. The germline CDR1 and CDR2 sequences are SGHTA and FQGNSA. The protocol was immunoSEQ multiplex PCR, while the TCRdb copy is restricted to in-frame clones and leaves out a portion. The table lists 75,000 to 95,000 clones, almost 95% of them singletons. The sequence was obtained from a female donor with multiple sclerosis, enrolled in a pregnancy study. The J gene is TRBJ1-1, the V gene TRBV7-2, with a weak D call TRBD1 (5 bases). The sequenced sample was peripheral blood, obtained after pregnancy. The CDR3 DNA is TGTGCCAGCAGCCAACTCGGGGGGGACGGCACTGAAGCTTTCTTT. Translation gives CASSQLGGDGTEAFF. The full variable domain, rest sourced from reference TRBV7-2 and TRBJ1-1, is GAGVSQSPSNKVTEKGKDVELRCDPISGHTALYWYRQSLGQGLEFLIYFQGNSAPDKSGLPSDRFSAERTGGSVSTLTIQRTQQEDSAVYLCASSQLGGDGTEAFFGQGTRLTVV.